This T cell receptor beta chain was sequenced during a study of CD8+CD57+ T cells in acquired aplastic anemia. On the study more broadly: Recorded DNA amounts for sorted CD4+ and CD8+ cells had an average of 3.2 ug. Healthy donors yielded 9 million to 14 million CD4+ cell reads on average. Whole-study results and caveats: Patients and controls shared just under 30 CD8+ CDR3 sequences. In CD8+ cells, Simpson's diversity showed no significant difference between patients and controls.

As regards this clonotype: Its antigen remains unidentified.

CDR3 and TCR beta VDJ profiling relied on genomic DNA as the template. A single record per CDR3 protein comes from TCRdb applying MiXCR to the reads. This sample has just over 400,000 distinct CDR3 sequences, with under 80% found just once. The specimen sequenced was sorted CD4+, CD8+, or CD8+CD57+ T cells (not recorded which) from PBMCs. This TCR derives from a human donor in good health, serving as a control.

This chain's CDR3 is CSARGARETEAFF. CDR3 in DNA: TGCAGTGCTAGAGGGGCGAGGGAGACTGAAGCTTTCTTT. The chain employs TRBV20-1 and TRBJ1-1, with D unclear. The CDR3 is 13 amino acids. Germline V CDR1 and CDR2: DFQATT, SNEGSKA (reference sequence). Trimming pared 1 base from V and 5 bases from J, leaving 11 bases between.